A selection of T cell receptor beta chains follows, all from one sample in a study of T-cell memory formation after mild COVID-19. TCRdb re-analysed the 5' RACE reads in MiXCR, keeping a single row per CDR3 protein. The sample consists of 300,000 to 350,000 distinct CDR3 sequences, roughly 21% of them appearing once. Sequences were obtained from PBMCs or a T cell subset sorted from them (not recorded which). The source of these receptors is a man younger than 35 who had mild COVID-19 (a few samples of this study predate the infection). Cell type and time point are not known. Each CDR3 is given with its conserved first and last residue. D genes are given only for firm matches. Only some rows state a clone size, as once, few, many or a class for expanded clones.

j_gene: TRBJ2-4
len: 15
v_gene: TRBV12-5
d_gene: TRBD2
abundance: -
CDR3nt: TGTGCTAGTGGTTTGGTCGCGGGGGACCGAAACATTCAGTACTTC
CDR3aa: CASGLVAGDRNIQYF

j_gene: TRBJ1-2
len: 14
v_gene: TRBV7-2
d_gene: -
abundance: -
CDR3nt: TGTGCCAGCAGCTTAGTAGCCAGGGCTGATGGCTACACCTTC
CDR3aa: CASSLVARADGYTF

j_gene: TRBJ2-5
len: 15
v_gene: TRBV5-1
d_gene: -
abundance: many
CDR3nt: TGCGCCAGCAGCTTGGAAGGTCGCGGAGAAGAGACCCAGTACTTC
CDR3aa: CASSLEGRGEETQYF

j_gene: TRBJ2-3
len: 17
v_gene: TRBV5-6
d_gene: -
abundance: few
CDR3nt: TGTGCCAGCAGCCTGACCCCAAGCCGCACTAGCACAGATACGCAGTATTTT
CDR3aa: CASSLTPSRTSTDTQYF

j_gene: TRBJ2-6
len: 15
v_gene: TRBV5-1
d_gene: -
abundance: -
CDR3nt: TGCGCCAGCAGCTCGCCGGCCTCTGGGGCCAACGTCCTGACTTTC
CDR3aa: CASSSPASGANVLTF

j_gene: TRBJ2-5
len: 13
v_gene: TRBV5-1
d_gene: -
abundance: -
CDR3nt: TGCGCCAGCAGCGGGGATTGGGAGGAGACCCAGTACTTC
CDR3aa: CASSGDWEETQYF

j_gene: TRBJ1-2
len: 15
v_gene: TRBV6-2/TRBV6-3
d_gene: -
abundance: few
CDR3nt: TGTGCCAGCAGTTACTCGTCGGGGGACGGCTATGGCTACACCTTC
CDR3aa: CASSYSSGDGYGYTF

j_gene: TRBJ2-2
len: 15
v_gene: TRBV2
d_gene: -
abundance: many
CDR3nt: TGTGCCAGCAGTGAAGTCCAGGTGGACACCGGGGAGCTGTTTTTT
CDR3aa: CASSEVQVDTGELFF

j_gene: TRBJ1-1
len: 14
v_gene: TRBV6-5
d_gene: -
abundance: few
CDR3nt: TGTGCCAGCAGATTGTTTCTACAGGTCACTGAAGCTTTCTTT
CDR3aa: CASRLFLQVTEAFF

j_gene: TRBJ2-4
len: 16
v_gene: TRBV6-5
d_gene: TRBD1
abundance: -
CDR3nt: TGTGCCAGCAGTTCTCATCCGGGACAGGGGAGAGACATTCAGTACTTC
CDR3aa: CASSSHPGQGRDIQYF

j_gene: TRBJ2-4
len: 16
v_gene: TRBV7-2
d_gene: -
abundance: few
CDR3nt: TGTGCCAGCAGCTTTGGGGGGCTCCGCGCCAAAAACATTCAGTACTTC
CDR3aa: CASSFGGLRAKNIQYF

j_gene: TRBJ2-4
len: 17
v_gene: TRBV6-2/TRBV6-3
d_gene: TRBD2
abundance: -
CDR3nt: TGTGCCAGCAGGAGGAGACTAGCCCATAAGGTAGAAAACATTCAGTACTTC
CDR3aa: CASRRRLAHKVENIQYF

j_gene: TRBJ1-5
len: 13
v_gene: TRBV20-1
d_gene: TRBD1
abundance: few
CDR3nt: TGCAGTGCTAGTGCGGACAGGGGACAGCCCCAGCATTTT
CDR3aa: CSASADRGQPQHF

j_gene: TRBJ1-6
len: 17
v_gene: TRBV7-8
d_gene: -
abundance: few
CDR3nt: TGTGCCAGCAGCCCCTGGGGCAGAGGGGAGTATAATTCACCCCTCCACTTT
CDR3aa: CASSPWGRGEYNSPLHF

j_gene: TRBJ2-5
len: 14
v_gene: TRBV5-1
d_gene: -
abundance: few
CDR3nt: TGCGCCAGCAGCTCGGGATCTTCCCAAGAGACCCAGTACTTC
CDR3aa: CASSSGSSQETQYF

j_gene: TRBJ2-1
len: 16
v_gene: TRBV11-2
d_gene: TRBD2
abundance: few
CDR3nt: TGTGCCAGCAGCCTTAAAGCGGGGGGACCCTACAATGAGCAGTTCTTC
CDR3aa: CASSLKAGGPYNEQFF

j_gene: TRBJ2-7
len: 13
v_gene: TRBV11-1
d_gene: -
abundance: -
CDR3nt: TGTGCCAGCAGCGCCCAAACGGGGTACGAGCAGTACTTC
CDR3aa: CASSAQTGYEQYF

j_gene: TRBJ1-1
len: 13
v_gene: TRBV7-8
d_gene: -
abundance: -
CDR3nt: TGTGCCAGCAGCGGTGGGCAGAACACTGAAGCTTTCTTT
CDR3aa: CASSGGQNTEAFF

j_gene: TRBJ2-7
len: 15
v_gene: TRBV5-1
d_gene: TRBD1
abundance: few
CDR3nt: TGCGCCAGCAGCTTGGCCGGGGACAGCCTCTACGAGCAGTACTTC
CDR3aa: CASSLAGDSLYEQYF

j_gene: TRBJ2-7
len: 15
v_gene: TRBV7-2
d_gene: -
abundance: -
CDR3nt: TGTGCCAGCAGCCCACCGGGACTCTCGTCCTACGAGCAGTACTTC
CDR3aa: CASSPPGLSSYEQYF

j_gene: TRBJ2-1
len: 16
v_gene: TRBV15
d_gene: -
abundance: few
CDR3nt: TGTGCCACCAGCATAGGGAGGAGACAGGGATTGGGTGAGCAGTTCTTC
CDR3aa: CATSIGRRQGLGEQFF

j_gene: TRBJ1-1
len: 15
v_gene: TRBV13
d_gene: -
abundance: few
CDR3nt: TGTGCCAGCAGCTTAGGCCGGACAGATAACACTGAAGCTTTCTTT
CDR3aa: CASSLGRTDNTEAFF

j_gene: TRBJ2-2
len: 18
v_gene: TRBV7-9
d_gene: TRBD1
abundance: few
CDR3nt: TGTGCCAGCAGCACAACCCTGGCGGGACAGGGGAACACCGGGGAGCTGTTTTTT
CDR3aa: CASSTTLAGQGNTGELFF

j_gene: TRBJ2-3
len: 13
v_gene: TRBV10-1
d_gene: -
abundance: -
CDR3nt: TGCGCCAGCAGTTTTGGAGTTCGAGATACGCAGTATTTT
CDR3aa: CASSFGVRDTQYF

j_gene: TRBJ1-5
len: 15
v_gene: TRBV20-1
d_gene: -
abundance: few
CDR3nt: TGCAGTGCTGTCCGGGGGGCTGACGGCAATCAGCCCCAGCATTTT
CDR3aa: CSAVRGADGNQPQHF

j_gene: TRBJ2-7
len: 14
v_gene: TRBV5-8
d_gene: -
abundance: many
CDR3nt: TGTGCCAGCAGCCCCGGGGGACAAGTGGCGCAGCAGTACTTC
CDR3aa: CASSPGGQVAQQYF

j_gene: TRBJ2-5
len: 14
v_gene: TRBV7-9
d_gene: -
abundance: -
CDR3nt: TGTGCCAGCAGCTTAGGACCTCTGGGGGAGACCCAGTACTTC
CDR3aa: CASSLGPLGETQYF

j_gene: TRBJ2-5
len: 13
v_gene: TRBV5-1
d_gene: -
abundance: -
CDR3nt: TGCGCCAGCAGCCCAAGGACAGAAGAGACCCAGTACTTC
CDR3aa: CASSPRTEETQYF

j_gene: TRBJ1-2
len: 16
v_gene: TRBV5-1
d_gene: -
abundance: -
CDR3nt: TGCGCCAGCAGCCAACTAGGTCAGGGGCATGACTATGGCTACACCTTC
CDR3aa: CASSQLGQGHDYGYTF

j_gene: TRBJ2-3
len: 13
v_gene: TRBV5-1
d_gene: -
abundance: many
CDR3nt: TGCGCCAGCAGCGAGGTAGCGGCAGATACGCAGTATTTT
CDR3aa: CASSEVAADTQYF

j_gene: TRBJ2-1
len: 12
v_gene: TRBV12-3/TRBV12-4
d_gene: -
abundance: -
CDR3nt: TGTGCCAGCAGCCCCGACACGTATGAGCAGTTCTTC
CDR3aa: CASSPDTYEQFF

j_gene: TRBJ1-3
len: 13
v_gene: TRBV29-1
d_gene: -
abundance: -
CDR3nt: TGCAGCGTTGCCCGGGGAACTGGAAACACCATATATTTT
CDR3aa: CSVARGTGNTIYF

j_gene: TRBJ2-7
len: 14
v_gene: TRBV2
d_gene: -
abundance: few
CDR3nt: TGTGCCAGCGCCTTAAGGACAGATGTCTACGAGCAGTACTTC
CDR3aa: CASALRTDVYEQYF

j_gene: TRBJ2-5
len: 13
v_gene: TRBV20-1
d_gene: TRBD1
abundance: -
CDR3nt: TGCAGTGCTCCTGGACAGGGGGCTGGGACCCAGTACTTC
CDR3aa: CSAPGQGAGTQYF

j_gene: TRBJ1-4
len: 17
v_gene: TRBV4-3
d_gene: -
abundance: -
CDR3nt: TGCGCCAGCAGCCAAGAGCCACGCTTTTCAACTAATGAAAAACTGTTTTTT
CDR3aa: CASSQEPRFSTNEKLFF

j_gene: TRBJ1-6
len: 15
v_gene: TRBV6-5
d_gene: -
abundance: -
CDR3nt: TGTGCCAGCAGTCCCCCCAGGGCCTATAATTCACCCCTCCACTTT
CDR3aa: CASSPPRAYNSPLHF

j_gene: TRBJ2-5
len: 13
v_gene: TRBV12-3/TRBV12-4
d_gene: -
abundance: -
CDR3nt: TGTGCCAGCAGGTTCGGAGGGGGAGAGACCCAGTACTTC
CDR3aa: CASRFGGGETQYF